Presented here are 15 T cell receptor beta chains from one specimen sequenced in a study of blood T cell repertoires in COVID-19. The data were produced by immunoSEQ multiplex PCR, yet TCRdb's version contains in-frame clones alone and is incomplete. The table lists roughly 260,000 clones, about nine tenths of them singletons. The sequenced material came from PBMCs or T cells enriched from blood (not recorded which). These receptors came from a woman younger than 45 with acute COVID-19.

The DNA for the CDR3 is TGCGCCAGTACCTCAGGGGTAACCGGGGAGCTGTTTTTT. It codes for CASTSGVTGELFF. V gene TRBV5-1 combines with J gene TRBJ2-2; D may be TRBD1 (6 bases). Trimming removed 8 bases from V and 5 bases from J, with 13 bases in between. CDR1 and CDR2 from the germline V gene are SGHRS and YFSETQ. The CDR3 runs 13 residues.

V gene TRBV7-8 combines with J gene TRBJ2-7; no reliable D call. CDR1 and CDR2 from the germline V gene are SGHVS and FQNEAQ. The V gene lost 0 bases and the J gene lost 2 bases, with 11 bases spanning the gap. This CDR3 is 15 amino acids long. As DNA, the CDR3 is TGTGCCAGCAGCTTAGCGCTCGTTACGGCCTACGAGCAGTACTTC. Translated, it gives CASSLALVTAYEQYF.

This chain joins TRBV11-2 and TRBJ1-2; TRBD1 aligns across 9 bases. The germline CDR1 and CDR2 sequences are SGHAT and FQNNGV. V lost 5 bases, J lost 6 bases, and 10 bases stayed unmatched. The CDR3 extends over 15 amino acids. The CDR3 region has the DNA TGTGCCAGCAGCCCCCGGGACAGGGTGGTGGATGGCTACACCTTC. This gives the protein CASSPRDRVVDGYTF.

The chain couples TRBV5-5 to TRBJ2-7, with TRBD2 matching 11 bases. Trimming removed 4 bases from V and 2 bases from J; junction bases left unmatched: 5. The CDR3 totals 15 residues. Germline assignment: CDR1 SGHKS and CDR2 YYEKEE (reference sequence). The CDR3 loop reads CASSQGLADTYEQYF. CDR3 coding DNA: TGTGCCAGCAGCCAGGGACTAGCGGATACCTACGAGCAGTACTTC.

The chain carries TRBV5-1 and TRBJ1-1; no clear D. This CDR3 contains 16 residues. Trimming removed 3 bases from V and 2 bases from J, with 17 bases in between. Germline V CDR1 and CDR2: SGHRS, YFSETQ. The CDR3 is CASSSQLEKRNTEAFF. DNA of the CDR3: TGCGCCAGCAGCTCACAGCTCGAAAAAAGAAACACTGAAGCTTTCTTT. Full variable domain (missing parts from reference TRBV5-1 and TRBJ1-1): KAGVTQTPRYLIKTRGQQVTLSCSPISGHRSVSWYQQTPGQGLQFLFEYFSETQRNKGNFPGRFSGRQFSNSRSEMNVSTLELGDSALYLCASSSQLEKRNTEAFFGQGTRLTVV.

The CDR3 bases are TGTGCCAGTAGGGGCCTAGCGGGGGGGCTTGACGGGGAGCTGTTTTTT. This translates into CASRGLAGGLDGELFF. The V gene is TRBV19, the J gene TRBJ2-2, with 12 bases aligning to TRBD2. V shed 6 bases and J 7 bases; nucleotides not matched to a gene: 9. The CDR3 contains 16 residues. CDR1 and CDR2 (germline): LNHDA, SQIVND (reference sequence).

DNA for the CDR3: TGTGCCACCAGCAGCCGCCGTACGGGAGCAAGCAATCAGCCCCAGCATTTT. It is translated as CATSSRRTGASNQPQHF. The genes are TRBV15 and TRBJ1-5; no firm D call. The CDR3 runs to 17 residues. The ends were cut back, 3 bases at V and 1 base at J, with 16 bases in the middle. Germline V gene sequence: CDR1 LNHNV, CDR2 YYDKDF (reference sequence).

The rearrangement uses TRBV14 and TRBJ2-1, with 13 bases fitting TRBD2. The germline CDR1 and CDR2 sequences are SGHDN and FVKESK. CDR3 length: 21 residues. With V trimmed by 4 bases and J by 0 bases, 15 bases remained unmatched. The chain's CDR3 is CASSLLSLTSGGPSSYNEQFF. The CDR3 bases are TGTGCCAGCAGCCTACTATCCTTGACTAGCGGGGGGCCCAGCTCCTACAATGAGCAGTTCTTC.

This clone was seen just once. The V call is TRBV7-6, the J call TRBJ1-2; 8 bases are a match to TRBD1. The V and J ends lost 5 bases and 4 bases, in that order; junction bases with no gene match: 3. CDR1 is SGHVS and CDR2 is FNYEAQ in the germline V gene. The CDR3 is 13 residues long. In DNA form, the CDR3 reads TGTGCCAGCAGCAGGACAGGGAGCTATGGCTACACCTTC. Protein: CASSRTGSYGYTF.

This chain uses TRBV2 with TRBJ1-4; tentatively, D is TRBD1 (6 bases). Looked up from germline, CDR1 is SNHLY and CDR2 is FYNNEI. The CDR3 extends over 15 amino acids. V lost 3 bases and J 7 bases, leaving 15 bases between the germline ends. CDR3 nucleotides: TGTGCCAGCAGTGATTCGGACAGTCACGGTGAAAAACTGTTTTTT. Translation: CASSDSDSHGEKLFF.

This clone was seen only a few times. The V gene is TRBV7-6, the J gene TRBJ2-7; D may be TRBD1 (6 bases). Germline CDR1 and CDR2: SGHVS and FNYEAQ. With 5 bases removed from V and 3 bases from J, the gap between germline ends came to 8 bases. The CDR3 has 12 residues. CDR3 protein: CASSGGGYEQYF. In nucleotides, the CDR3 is TGTGCCAGCAGCGGGGGCGGCTACGAGCAGTACTTC.

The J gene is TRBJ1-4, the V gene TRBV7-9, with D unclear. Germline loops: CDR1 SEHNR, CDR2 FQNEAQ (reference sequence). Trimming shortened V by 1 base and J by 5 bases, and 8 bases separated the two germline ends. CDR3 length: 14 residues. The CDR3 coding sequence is TGTGCCAGCAGCTTAGGTGGCTTCAATGAAAAACTGTTTTTT. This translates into CASSLGGFNEKLFF.

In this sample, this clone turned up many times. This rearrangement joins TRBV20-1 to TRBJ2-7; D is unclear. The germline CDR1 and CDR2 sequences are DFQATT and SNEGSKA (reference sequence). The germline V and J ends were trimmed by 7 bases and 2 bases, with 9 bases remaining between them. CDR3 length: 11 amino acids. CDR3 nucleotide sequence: TGCAGTGTAGGCAGGACCTACGAGCAGTACTTC. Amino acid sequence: CSVGRTYEQYF.

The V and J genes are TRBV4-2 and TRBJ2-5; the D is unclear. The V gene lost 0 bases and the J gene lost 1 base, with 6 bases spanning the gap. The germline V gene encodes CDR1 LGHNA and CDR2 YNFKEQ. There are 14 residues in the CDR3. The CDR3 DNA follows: TGTGCCAGCAGCCAAGAAACTATCCAAGAGACCCAGTACTTC. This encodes CASSQETIQETQYF.

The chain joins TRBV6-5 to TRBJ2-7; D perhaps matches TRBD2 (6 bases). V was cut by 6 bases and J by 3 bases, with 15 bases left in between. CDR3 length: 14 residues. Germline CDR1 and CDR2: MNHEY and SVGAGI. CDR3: CASSPGLLYYEQYF. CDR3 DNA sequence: TGTGCCAGCAGCCCGGGACTGTTATACTACGAGCAGTACTTC.